One and the same sample provided the 32 T cell receptor beta chains below, sequenced in a study of human T cells and chemical hapten exposure. TCRdb recomputed calls from the RACE reads with MiXCR, one row per CDR3 protein. The repertoire holds 150,000 to 200,000 distinct CDR3 sequences, with around 13% as singletons. Noted time point: patch test 1, 2 weeks after DPC sensitization. Documented treatment: therapeutic diphenylcyclopropenone sensitization with weekly scalp DPC. The sequences come from whole blood, collected in connection with sensitization to the hapten diphenylcyclopropenone (DPC). All receptors come from a woman aged 25 to 39 with alopecia areata. Some clones in this sample may be carry-over from other donors' samples.

This chain connects TRBV11-2 to TRBJ1-2; 7 bases match TRBD1. The J segment lost 10 bases and the V segment lost 0 bases, leaving 8 bases of the junction unmatched. The CDR3 is 14 residues long. Germline V gene data show CDR1 as SGHAT and CDR2 as FQNNGV. The CDR3 reads CASSLDENRGAYTF. The CDR3 bases are TGTGCCAGCAGCTTAGATGAAAACAGGGGAGCCTACACCTTC.

This clonotype was observed a few times. The chain is built from TRBV12-3 or TRBV12-4 and TRBJ2-2, with TRBD1 matching 9 bases. J gave up 7 bases and V 6 bases, and 12 bases lay outside the gene matches. The CDR3 runs 16 residues. The DNA for the CDR3 is TGTGCCAGCAGAACCCCGACAGGGGGAAGGGTCGGGGAGCTGTTTTTT. It is translated as CASRTPTGGRVGELFF.

This clonotype was seen only a few times. The chain employs TRBV7-3 and TRBJ2-7; 10 bases line up with TRBD2. The CDR3 length is 16 residues. Germline values: CDR1 SGHTA, CDR2 FQGTGA. With 1 base clipped from V and 2 bases from J, the junction kept 5 bases outside the gene matches. The CDR3 sequence: CASSLMGGTSAYEQYF. The CDR3 coding sequence is TGTGCCAGCAGCTTAATGGGCGGGACTAGCGCCTACGAGCAGTACTTC.

CDR3 bases: TGTGCCAGCAGCCAGATAGACAGCGCGGATGAAAAACTGTTTTTT. Its protein product is CASSQIDSADEKLFF. The rearrangement uses TRBV7-9 and TRBJ1-4, with D possibly TRBD1 on 5 matching bases. The V and J ends lost 5 bases and 6 bases respectively, with 16 bases between them. This CDR3 is built from 15 residues. Germline CDR1 is SEHNR and CDR2 is FQNEAQ (reference sequence). Full variable domain (missing parts from reference TRBV7-9 and TRBJ1-4): DTGVSQNPRHKITKRGQNVTFRCDPISEHNRLYWYRQTLGQGPEFLTYFQNEAQLEKSRLLSDRFSAERPKGSFSTLEIQRTEQGDSAMYLCASSQIDSADEKLFFGSGTQLSVL.

The chain couples TRBV7-8 to TRBJ1-6; D uncertain. V dropped 1 base and J dropped 10 bases, with 11 bases sitting between them. The germline gives CDR1 SGHVS, CDR2 FQNEAQ. The CDR3 covers 14 residues. In DNA, the CDR3 is TGTGCCAGCAGCTTAGATCTGGGCAGGTCACCCCTCCACTTT. Amino acids: CASSLDLGRSPLHF.

This clonotype has more than one count but fewer than ten. The genes are TRBV6-2 or TRBV6-3 and TRBJ2-2; no firm D call. In germline, CDR1 is MNHEY, CDR2 SVGEGT. This CDR3 is 12 amino acids long. The V end lost 6 bases, the J end lost 5 bases, and 7 bases lay between the germline ends. Here the CDR3 DNA reads TGTGCCAGCAGCCGTACAACCGGGGAGCTGTTTTTT. It translates to CASSRTTGELFF.

This clonotype was seen many times. For the CDR3, the DNA is TGCAGCCTGCGATGGGCAGATACGCAGTATTTT. Its translation is CSLRWADTQYF. The chain has TRBV20-1 and TRBJ2-3; D is undetermined. Germline CDR1 and CDR2: DFQATT and SNEGSKA (reference sequence). The CDR3 consists of 11 residues.

The V and J genes are TRBV5-6 and TRBJ1-2, with D tentatively TRBD1 (6 bases). This CDR3 spans 15 amino acids. V lost 1 base and J lost 0, with 10 bases in between. CDR1 SGHDT and CDR2 YYEEEE come from the germline V gene. The CDR3 loop reads CASSLTGSANYGYTF. The CDR3, as DNA: TGTGCCAGCAGCTTGACAGGGTCAGCTAACTATGGCTACACCTTC.

This clonotype was seen a single time. The V and J genes are TRBV29-1 and TRBJ1-5; TRBD1 matches at 7 bases. CDR3 length equals 12 residues. The V segment lost 6 bases and the J segment 7 bases; nucleotides outside the gene matches: 6. Germline V CDR1 and CDR2: SQVTM, ANQGSEA. The chain's CDR3 is CSVGTVGQPQHF. In DNA form, the CDR3 reads TGCAGCGTCGGGACAGTCGGGCAGCCCCAGCATTTT.

This clonotype appeared many times. The CDR3 DNA reads as TGTGCTAGTGGTTCGATAACGACAGGGGCCGCGGATCAGCCCCAGCATTTT. Translation: CASGSITTGAADQPQHF. The chain is built from TRBV12-5 and TRBJ1-5; 8 bases match TRBD1. Losses at the gene ends were 4 bases for V and 5 bases for J; bases not matched to a gene: 13. The V gene's germline CDR1 is LGHNT and CDR2 FRNRAP. The CDR3 is 17 residues long.

This clonotype was counted between two and nine times. This chain connects TRBV3-1 to TRBJ1-2; no clear D. Germline V gene sequence: CDR1 LGHDT, CDR2 YNNKEL (reference sequence). The CDR3 is 13 amino acids. With 0 bases removed from V and 4 bases from J, the gap between germline ends came to 6 bases. As DNA, the CDR3 is TGTGCCAGCAGCCAAGATCGCAGCTATGGCTACACCTTC. It encodes CASSQDRSYGYTF.

The chain has TRBV4-3 and TRBJ2-1; D is possibly TRBD1 (6 bases). Germline assignment: CDR1 LGHNA and CDR2 YSLEER. The CDR3 runs to 14 residues. Between the trimmed V and J ends, which lost 0 bases and 7 bases, there was a span of 10 bases. This CDR3 reads CASSQDNTGNEQFF. In nucleotides, the CDR3 is TGCGCCAGCAGCCAAGATAATACAGGGAATGAGCAGTTCTTC.

This chain connects TRBV7-3 to TRBJ2-3; D possibly corresponds to TRBD2 (6 bases). V shed 2 bases and J shed 6 bases, with 24 bases lying between them. This CDR3 has 18 amino acids. Germline V gene data show CDR1 as SGHTA and CDR2 as FQGTGA. The CDR3: CASSLYRSGTSPPDTQYF. DNA for the CDR3: TGTGCCAGCAGCTTATATAGATCCGGGACTTCCCCCCCGGATACGCAGTATTTT.

There are a few counts of this clonotype. The chain joins TRBV30 to TRBJ1-2; 7 bases fit TRBD1. Germline CDR1 is GTSNPN and CDR2 is SVGIG (reference sequence). V lost 4 bases to trimming and J lost 0 bases; unmatched junction nucleotides: 11. The CDR3 runs 16 residues. CDR3 in DNA: TGTGCCTGGACCCGACAGGGAAATTGGGCTAACTATGGCTACACCTTC. It codes for CAWTRQGNWANYGYTF.

The chain carries TRBV5-1 and TRBJ1-1, with D possibly matching TRBD1 (6 bases). This CDR3 has 13 residues. Germline V CDR1 and CDR2: SGHRS, YFSETQ. Trimming cost V 1 base and J 4 bases, with 8 bases left between them. CDR3 bases: TGCGCCAGCAGCTTGTCAGGGGTCACTGAAGCTTTCTTT. Its protein is CASSLSGVTEAFF.

This clonotype was counted ten times or more. CDR3 DNA sequence: TGTGCCAGCAGTTACGGGACAGGGTCGACCGGGGAGCTGTTTTTT. Protein: CASSYGTGSTGELFF. The chain recombines TRBV6-2 or TRBV6-3 with TRBJ2-2, with TRBD1 matching 9 bases. With V trimmed by 2 bases and J by 5 bases, 3 bases remained unmatched. Germline values: CDR1 MNHEY, CDR2 SVGEGT. The CDR3 loop spans 15 amino acids.

This clonotype was observed at least ten times. V and J are TRBV12-3 or TRBV12-4 and TRBJ2-7; 7 nucleotides align to TRBD1. V lost 5 bases to trimming and J lost 5 bases; unmatched junction nucleotides: 12. The CDR3 sequence is 15 residues long. Here the CDR3 reads CASSPTQDRRNEQYF. The CDR3 coding sequence is TGTGCCAGCAGTCCGACCCAGGACAGGAGGAACGAGCAGTACTTC.

The CDR3 DNA reads as TGCAGCGTTGATCCCTCAGCGGGGGGGCGCGGAGAGACCCAGTACTTC. It translates to CSVDPSAGGRGETQYF. The rearrangement joins TRBV29-1 to TRBJ2-5; 10 nucleotides match TRBD2. The CDR3 spans 16 residues. The trim removed 3 bases at V and 4 bases at J, leaving 11 bases unmatched. Germline V gene lookup returns CDR1 SQVTM and CDR2 ANQGSEA.

The chain joins TRBV19 to TRBJ2-7, with 7 bases matching TRBD1. Per the germline V gene, CDR1 is LNHDA and CDR2 is SQIVND (reference sequence). The V and J ends lost 1 base and 3 bases, in that order; junction bases with no gene match: 6. This CDR3 is 15 amino acids long. Written as DNA, the CDR3 is TGTGCCAGTAGTATAGGACAGGGCAGGATCTACGAGCAGTACTTC. Residues: CASSIGQGRIYEQYF. Filled out from reference TRBV19 and TRBJ2-7, the complete variable domain reads DGGITQSPKYLFRKEGQNVTLSCEQNLNHDAMYWYRQDPGQGLRLIYYSQIVNDFQKGDIAEGYSVSREKKESFPLTVTSAQKNPTAFYLCASSIGQGRIYEQYFGPGTRLTVT.

A few counts support this clonotype. CDR3 DNA sequence: TGTGCCACCCTAAACCGAGGAGGGGCAGGGTACGATGAGCAGTTCTTC. Translated, it gives CATLNRGGAGYDEQFF. The rearrangement uses TRBV2 and TRBJ2-1; D may be TRBD2 (6 bases). V shed 10 bases and J shed 8 bases, with 27 bases lying between them. Germline-derived CDR1 and CDR2 are SNHLY and FYNNEI. The length of the CDR3 is 16 residues.

The rearrangement links TRBV20-1 to TRBJ1-5, with D perhaps TRBD1 (5 bases). V was clipped by 0 bases and J by 0 bases, with 9 bases between them. CDR3 size: 15 residues. Germline CDR1 reads DFQATT; CDR2 reads SNEGSKA (reference sequence). CDR3 DNA sequence: TGCAGTGCTAGAGATATCGGGACTAGCAATCAGCCCCAGCATTTT. Encoded protein: CSARDIGTSNQPQHF.

This clonotype was counted ten times or more. The V gene is TRBV5-4, the J gene TRBJ2-1; 13 positions match TRBD2. V gave up 3 bases and J gave up 2 bases; unmatched junction bases: 8. The CDR3 sequence is 18 residues long. Per germline, CDR1 SGHNT and CDR2 YYREEE (reference sequence). CDR3 in amino acids: CASSWGLAGPGAYNEQFF. CDR3 in DNA: TGTGCCAGCAGCTGGGGACTAGCGGGACCAGGGGCCTACAATGAGCAGTTCTTC.

There are a few counts of this clonotype. The rearrangement joins TRBV4-2 to TRBJ2-1; 8 nucleotides align to TRBD1. V lost 0 bases and J lost 6; bases outside the gene matches: 7. CDR1 LGHNA and CDR2 YNFKEQ come from the germline V gene. The CDR3 length is 16 residues. In DNA form, the CDR3 reads TGTGCCAGCAGCCAAGATGTGGCAGGGGGCCGCAATGAGCAGTTCTTC. Protein: CASSQDVAGGRNEQFF.

This clonotype occurred a few times. CDR3 residues: CASSRGTDTQYF. DNA of the CDR3: TGTGCCAGCAGTCGGGGCACAGATACGCAGTATTTT. The chain joins TRBV25-1 to TRBJ2-3; D is uncertain. CDR3 size: 12 residues. V was trimmed by 5 bases and J by 1 base, leaving 4 bases between them. The V gene's germline CDR1 is MGHDK and CDR2 SYGVNS.

This clonotype was picked up a small number of times. The V call is TRBV12-3 or TRBV12-4, the J call TRBJ1-2; a possible D gene is TRBD1 (6 bases). The V end was cut by 4 bases, the J end by 4 bases, with 13 bases between. There are 14 residues in the CDR3. The CDR3 nucleotides read TGTGCCAGCAGTTCCTCGGACAGACGCTATGGCTACACCTTC. Amino acid sequence: CASSSSDRRYGYTF.

Ten or more counts support this clonotype. The rearrangement links TRBV7-9 to TRBJ2-3; D may match TRBD1 or TRBD2 (5 bases each). Germline V gene lookup returns CDR1 SEHNR and CDR2 FQNEAQ (reference sequence). This CDR3 region has 15 residues. The V gene lost 5 bases and the J gene lost 4 bases, with 16 bases spanning the gap. The CDR3 protein is CASSPPGTPPDTQYF. The CDR3 DNA reads TGTGCCAGCAGCCCCCCGGGGACCCCACCAGATACGCAGTATTTT. The complete variable domain, with remaining parts taken from reference TRBV7-9 and TRBJ2-3, reads DTGVSQNPRHKITKRGQNVTFRCDPISEHNRLYWYRQTLGQGPEFLTYFQNEAQLEKSRLLSDRFSAERPKGSFSTLEIQRTEQGDSAMYLCASSPPGTPPDTQYFGPGTRLTVL.

The chain recombines TRBV29-1 with TRBJ2-3; 12 bases fit TRBD2. CDR1 is SQVTM, CDR2 ANQGSEA, per germline. V lost 7 bases, J lost 11 bases, and 10 bases stayed unmatched. The CDR3 totals 13 residues. The CDR3 DNA reads TGCAGCGCCGACGCACTAGCGGGGGGTCAGCAGTATTTT. It translates to CSADALAGGQQYF.

The rearrangement uses TRBV7-8 and TRBJ2-2; D is ambiguous. The CDR3 is 13 residues long. Deletions cut 0 bases from V and 8 bases from J, with 7 bases between. Germline CDR1 SGHVS, CDR2 FQNEAQ. CDR3 region: CASSLALGGELFF. The CDR3 nucleotides are TGTGCCAGCAGCTTAGCCCTTGGTGGGGAGCTGTTTTTT.

In its sample, this clonotype was seen many times. This chain connects TRBV4-2 to TRBJ2-1; no clear D gene. The germline gives CDR1 LGHNA, CDR2 YNFKEQ. V shed 4 bases and J shed 6 bases, with 10 bases lying between them. CDR3 size: 13 residues. In DNA form, the CDR3 reads TGTGCCAGCAGCCTAAACCTGGTCAATGAGCAGTTCTTC. Encoded protein: CASSLNLVNEQFF.

At least ten counts were recorded for this clonotype. This sequence joins TRBV20-1 and TRBJ1-2; D is perhaps TRBD1 (6 bases). CDR1 and CDR2 from the germline V gene are DFQATT and SNEGSKA (reference sequence). The CDR3 totals 13 residues. V shed 6 bases and J shed 3 bases, with 14 bases lying between them. The CDR3 loop reads CSARFRGYYGYTF. In nucleotides, the CDR3 is TGCAGTGCGCGGTTTAGGGGGTACTATGGCTACACCTTC.

This clonotype was detected a few times. This chain links TRBV11-3 with TRBJ2-5, with D perhaps matching TRBD2 (6 bases). Germline CDR1 reads SGHNT; CDR2 reads YENEEA. The CDR3 extends over 14 amino acids. The ends were cut back, 7 bases at V and 3 bases at J, with 15 bases in the middle. DNA for the CDR3: TGTGCCAGCACCCGACTAGGACTGGAAGAGACCCAGTACTTC. Its protein is CASTRLGLEETQYF.

The chain is built from TRBV18 and TRBJ2-2, with D unclear. Per germline, CDR1 KGHSH and CDR2 LQKENI. The CDR3 is 15 residues long. Between the trimmed V and J ends, which lost 3 bases and 6 bases, there was a span of 14 bases. DNA for the CDR3: TGTGCCAGCTCACCGCTCTGGGAAGTCGCCGGGGAGCTGTTTTTT. Translation gives CASSPLWEVAGELFF.